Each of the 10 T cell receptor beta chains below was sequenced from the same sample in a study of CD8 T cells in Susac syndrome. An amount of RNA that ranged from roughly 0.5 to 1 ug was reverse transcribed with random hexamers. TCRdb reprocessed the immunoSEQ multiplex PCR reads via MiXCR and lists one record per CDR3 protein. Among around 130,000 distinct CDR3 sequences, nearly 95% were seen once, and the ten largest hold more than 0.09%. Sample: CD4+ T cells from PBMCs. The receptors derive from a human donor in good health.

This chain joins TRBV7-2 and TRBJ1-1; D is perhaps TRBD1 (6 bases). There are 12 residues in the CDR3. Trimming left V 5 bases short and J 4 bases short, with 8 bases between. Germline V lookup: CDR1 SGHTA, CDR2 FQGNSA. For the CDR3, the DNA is TGTGCCAGCAGCCAGGGGAGCACTGAAGCTTTCTTT. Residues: CASSQGSTEAFF. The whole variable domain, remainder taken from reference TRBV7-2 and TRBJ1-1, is GAGVSQSPSNKVTEKGKDVELRCDPISGHTALYWYRQSLGQGLEFLIYFQGNSAPDKSGLPSDRFSAERTGGSVSTLTIQRTQQEDSAVYLCASSQGSTEAFFGQGTRLTVV.

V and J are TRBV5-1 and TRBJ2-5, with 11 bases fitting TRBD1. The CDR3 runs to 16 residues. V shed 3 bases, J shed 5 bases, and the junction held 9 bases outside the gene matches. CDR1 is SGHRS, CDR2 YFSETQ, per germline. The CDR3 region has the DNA TGCGCCAGCAGCTACGATGGGACAGGGGGAACGGAGACCCAGTACTTC. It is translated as CASSYDGTGGTETQYF.

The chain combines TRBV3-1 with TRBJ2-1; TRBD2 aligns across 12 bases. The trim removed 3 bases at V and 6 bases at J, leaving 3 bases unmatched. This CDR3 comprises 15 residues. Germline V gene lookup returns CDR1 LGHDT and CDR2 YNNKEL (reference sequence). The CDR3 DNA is TGTGCCAGCAGCCAGACTAGCGGGAGTAGCAATGAGCAGTTCTTC. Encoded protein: CASSQTSGSSNEQFF.

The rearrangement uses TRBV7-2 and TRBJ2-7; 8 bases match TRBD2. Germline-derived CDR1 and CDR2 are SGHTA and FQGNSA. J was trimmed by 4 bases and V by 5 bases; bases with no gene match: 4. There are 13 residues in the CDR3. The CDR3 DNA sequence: TGTGCCAGCAGCCTCCAGCGGGAGTACGAGCAGTACTTC. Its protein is CASSLQREYEQYF.

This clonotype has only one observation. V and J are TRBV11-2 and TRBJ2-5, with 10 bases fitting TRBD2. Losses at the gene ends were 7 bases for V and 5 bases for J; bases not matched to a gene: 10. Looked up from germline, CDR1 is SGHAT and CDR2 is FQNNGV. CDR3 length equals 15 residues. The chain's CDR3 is CASTLGLAGVETQYF. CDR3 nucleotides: TGTGCCAGCACCCTTGGCCTAGCGGGAGTCGAGACCCAGTACTTC.

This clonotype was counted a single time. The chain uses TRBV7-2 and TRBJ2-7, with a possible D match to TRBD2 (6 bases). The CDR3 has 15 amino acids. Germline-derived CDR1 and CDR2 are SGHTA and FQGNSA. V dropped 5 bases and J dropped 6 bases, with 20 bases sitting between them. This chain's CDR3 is CASSLGGVGGGEQYF. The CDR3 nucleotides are TGTGCCAGCAGCCTCGGGGGAGTCGGAGGAGGCGAGCAGTACTTC.

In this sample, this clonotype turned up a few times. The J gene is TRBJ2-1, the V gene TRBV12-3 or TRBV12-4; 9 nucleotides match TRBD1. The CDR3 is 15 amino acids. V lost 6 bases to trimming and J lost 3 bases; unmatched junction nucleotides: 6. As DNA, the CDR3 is TGTGCCAGCAGCCCGACAGGGGGTGGCTACAATGAGCAGTTCTTC. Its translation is CASSPTGGGYNEQFF.

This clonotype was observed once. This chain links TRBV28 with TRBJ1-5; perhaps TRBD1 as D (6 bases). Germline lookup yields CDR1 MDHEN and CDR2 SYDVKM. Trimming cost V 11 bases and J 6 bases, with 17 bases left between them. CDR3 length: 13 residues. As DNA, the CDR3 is TGTGCCTTGGGGCAGGGGCTGGTTCAGCCCCAGCATTTT. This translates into CALGQGLVQPQHF.

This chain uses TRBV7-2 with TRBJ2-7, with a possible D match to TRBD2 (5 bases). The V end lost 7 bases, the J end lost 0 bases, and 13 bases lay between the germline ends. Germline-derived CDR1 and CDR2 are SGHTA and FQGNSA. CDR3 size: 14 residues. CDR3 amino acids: CASIASYGSYEQYF. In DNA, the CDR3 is TGTGCCAGCATCGCTAGCTACGGCTCCTACGAGCAGTACTTC.

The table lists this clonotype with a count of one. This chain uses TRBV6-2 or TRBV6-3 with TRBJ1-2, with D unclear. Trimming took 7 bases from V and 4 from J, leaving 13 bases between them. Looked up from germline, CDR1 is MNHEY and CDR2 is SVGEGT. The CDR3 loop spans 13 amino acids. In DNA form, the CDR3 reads TGTGCCAGCACCCTTCTCGGAGCCTATGGCTACACCTTC. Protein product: CASTLLGAYGYTF.